These 8 T cell receptor beta chains share one sample of origin, sequenced in a study of T cells in Graves' hyperthyroidism and ophthalmopathy (dated 2019 in TCRdb). The library was built by means of multiplex PCR. Sequencing was performed on an Illumina HiSeq 2000. TCR beta CDR3 regions were amplified from RNA transcripts. For the first round of RT-PCR on the TCR CDR3, the HTBI primer set was used together with the Qiagen OneStep RT-PCR kit. Starting from the raw public reads, TCRdb applied fastp trimming at Q25, assembled clones with MiXCR and retained in-frame beta chains. Rows are unified per CDR3 protein, each entry keeping the most common DNA and genes. The sample has about 600,000 distinct CDR3 sequences on record, more than 15% of them singletons. The ten top clones hold less than 3.5% of the sample. The sequenced sample was blood. Receptors were obtained from a woman in her thirties or forties with Graves' ophthalmopathy.

At least ten counts were recorded for this clonotype. The rearrangement joins TRBV12-3 or TRBV12-4 to TRBJ1-1; D is uncertain. Trimming took 6 bases from V and 2 from J, leaving 16 bases between them. The CDR3 has 15 amino acids. This CDR3 is CASRYLRGYNTEAFF. The CDR3 region has the DNA TGTGCCAGCAGATACCTCCGGGGTTACAACACTGAAGCTTTCTTT.

This clonotype came up many times. The germline gene is not matched at one end of the junction; a read error may be the cause. The chain uses TRBV5-1 and TRBJ2-2; no clear D gene. The germline gives CDR1 SGHRS, CDR2 YFSETQ. The CDR3 sequence is 14 residues long. DNA of the CDR3: TGTGCCAGCAGCTTAACTGCGAACACCGGGGAGCTGTTTTTT. It yields the protein CASSLTANTGELFF.

The chain couples TRBV20-1 to TRBJ1-1; a weak D match, TRBD1 (6 bases). Trimming pared 5 bases from V and 1 base from J, leaving 11 bases between. There are 13 residues in the CDR3. Germline loops: CDR1 DFQATT, CDR2 SNEGSKA (reference sequence). The CDR3 DNA reads as TGCAGTGCTGGAATCAGGGGGAACACTGAAGCTTTCTTT. Translated: CSAGIRGNTEAFF.

This clonotype was counted between two and nine times. The chain links TRBV28 to TRBJ1-4, with D perhaps TRBD1 (6 bases). Between the trimmed V and J ends, which lost 10 bases and 11 bases, there was a span of 29 bases. The CDR3 runs 16 residues. Germline CDR1 is MDHEN and CDR2 is SYDVKM. The CDR3 loop reads CAISARMGQGSFKLFF. The DNA of the CDR3 is TGTGCCATCAGCGCGAGGATGGGGCAGGGGTCGTTTAAACTGTTTTTT.

The gene calls are TRBV4-2 and TRBJ1-2; maybe TRBD1 (6 bases). CDR3 length equals 18 residues. Germline assignment: CDR1 LGHNA and CDR2 YNFKEQ. Deletions cut 0 bases from V and 2 bases from J, with 19 bases between. CDR3 bases: TGTGCCAGCAGCCAAGACCGGGGGCAGGGTATACCAAACTATGGCTACACCTTC. This translates into CASSQDRGQGIPNYGYTF.

This clonotype was detected ten times or more. V usage is TRBV6-1 and J usage is TRBJ1-5; maybe TRBD1 (6 bases). V lost 7 bases and J 2 bases, leaving 15 bases between the germline ends. Germline V lookup: CDR1 MNHNS, CDR2 SASEGT. The CDR3 totals 15 residues. CDR3 nucleotide sequence: TGTGCCAGCAAGGACAGCCCTTTTGGCAATCAGCCCCAGCATTTT. It encodes CASKDSPFGNQPQHF.

This clonotype showed up just a few times. V is TRBV19 and J is TRBJ2-1, with 7 bases matching TRBD2. The junction had 4 bases not matched to a gene; V was cut back by 3 bases and J by 8 bases. This CDR3 is 13 amino acids long. Germline-derived CDR1 and CDR2 are LNHDA and SQIVND (reference sequence). In nucleotides, the CDR3 is TGTGCCAGTAGTATGCGGGGGTCGGATGAGCAGTTCTTC. Translation: CASSMRGSDEQFF. The full variable domain, rest sourced from reference TRBV19 and TRBJ2-1, is DGGITQSPKYLFRKEGQNVTLSCEQNLNHDAMYWYRQDPGQGLRLIYYSQIVNDFQKGDIAEGYSVSREKKESFPLTVTSAQKNPTAFYLCASSMRGSDEQFFGPGTRLTVL.

The rearrangement uses TRBV2 and TRBJ1-1, with D perhaps matching TRBD1 (6 bases). V was clipped by 10 bases and J by 4 bases, with 16 bases between them. The CDR3 is 13 residues long. Germline V gene lookup returns CDR1 SNHLY and CDR2 FYNNEI. As DNA, the CDR3 is TGTGCCACCGCCCAGACAGGCCGCACTGAAGCTTTCTTT. This codes for CATAQTGRTEAFF.